A single sample is the source of the 27 T cell receptor beta chains below, sequenced in a study of cytomegalovirus exposure and HLA in healthy donors. A multiplex PCR was run with 60 Vbeta primers and 13 Jbeta primers. Clones were read by immunoSEQ multiplex PCR, and TCRdb kept only the in-frame ones, dropping some. Recorded here are around 70,000 clones; the top ten clones represent over 4%. Material: PBMCs. The receptors come from a woman aged 40 to 50 in good health and CMV-seropositive.

The chain has TRBV6-4 and TRBJ2-1, with TRBD2 matching 11 bases. V shed 4 bases, J shed 7 bases, and the junction held 3 bases outside the gene matches. This CDR3 spans 14 amino acids. Germline CDR1 is MRHNA and CDR2 is SNTAGT. CDR3 in DNA: TGTGCCAGCAGTGCGGCTAGCGGGGGGAATGAGCAGTTCTTC. It codes for CASSAASGGNEQFF.

The chain couples TRBV6-1 to TRBJ2-5; 9 bases are a match to TRBD1. Unmatched junction bases numbered 6, after V lost 6 bases and J lost 4 bases. This CDR3 spans 14 amino acids. The germline CDR1 and CDR2 sequences are MNHNS and SASEGT. CDR3 nucleotide sequence: TGTGCCAGCAGGGCGACAGGGGGTGGAGAGACCCAGTACTTC. This gives the protein CASRATGGGETQYF.

The rearrangement joins TRBV11-2 to TRBJ1-1; 7 nucleotides line up with TRBD1. Germline assignment: CDR1 SGHAT and CDR2 FQNNGV. The length of the CDR3 is 14 residues. J gave up 3 bases and V 1 base, and 2 bases lay outside the gene matches. CDR3 residues: CASSLGQGHTEAFF. The CDR3 region has the DNA TGTGCCAGCAGCTTAGGACAGGGACACACTGAAGCTTTCTTT. The full variable domain, in which reference TRBV11-2 and TRBJ1-1 provide the parts outside the CDR3, is EAGVAQSPRYKIIEKRQSVAFWCNPISGHATLYWYQQILGQGPKLLIQFQNNGVVDDSQLPKDRFSAERLKGVDSTLKIQPAKLEDSAVYLCASSLGQGHTEAFFGQGTRLTVV.

This chain connects TRBV7-2 to TRBJ1-1; unclear D gene. Per germline, CDR1 SGHTA and CDR2 FQGNSA. Trimming stripped 3 bases from V and 1 base from J, with 6 bases between. The CDR3 runs to 13 residues. Here the CDR3 DNA reads TGTGCCAGCAGCTTCAGCGAGAACACTGAAGCTTTCTTT. Amino acid sequence: CASSFSENTEAFF.

The chain couples TRBV7-9 to TRBJ1-1; D is undetermined. This CDR3 has 14 residues. Between the trimmed V and J ends, which lost 2 bases and 1 base, there was a span of 8 bases. Germline CDR1 and CDR2: SEHNR and FQNEAQ (reference sequence). CDR3 sequence reads: CASSLPNRNTEAFF. The CDR3 region has the DNA TGTGCCAGCAGCTTACCCAATAGGAACACTGAAGCTTTCTTT.

This chain joins TRBV9 and TRBJ1-3, with D unresolved. The CDR3 sequence is 16 residues long. The V end lost 0 bases, the J end lost 6 bases, and 16 bases lay between the germline ends. Germline V gene sequence: CDR1 SGDLS, CDR2 YYNGEE. The CDR3 DNA reads as TGTGCCAGCAGCGTAGGTGTCCGGGAGTCGCAAAACACCATATATTTT. This codes for CASSVGVRESQNTIYF.

CDR3 sequence (DNA): TGCGCCAGCAGCAAGGCGGGGGTAGACTACGAGCAGTACTTC. The encoded protein is CASSKAGVDYEQYF. The J gene is TRBJ2-7, the V gene TRBV23-1, with 7 bases lining up with TRBD2. Being an ORF, TRBV23-1 has a function that is uncertain. Trimming cost V 6 bases and J 3 bases; bases outside gene matches: 8. The CDR3 sequence is 14 residues long.

The chain employs TRBV9 and TRBJ2-5, with 8 bases aligning to TRBD2. The CDR3 consists of 15 residues. Germline CDR1 SGDLS, CDR2 YYNGEE. The V gene end was trimmed by 2 bases and the J gene end by 3 bases; junction bases not matched to a gene: 6. This CDR3 reads CASSVRSGGEETQYF. The CDR3 nucleotides read TGTGCCAGCAGCGTCCGGTCGGGGGGGGAAGAGACCCAGTACTTC.

The J gene is TRBJ2-7, the V gene TRBV6-5; TRBD1 matches at 7 bases. The CDR3 spans 16 residues. V dropped 0 bases and J dropped 2; count of bases not matched to a gene: 7. The germline V gene has CDR1 MNHEY and CDR2 SVGAGI. CDR3: CASSYSTGQTTYEQYF. CDR3 coding DNA: TGTGCCAGCAGTTACTCGACGGGACAGACGACCTACGAGCAGTACTTC.

The rearrangement joins TRBV11-3 to TRBJ2-1; weak D call: TRBD1 (5 bases). The CDR3 extends over 15 amino acids. Trimming took off 5 bases at V and 3 bases at J, with 14 bases between the two ends. The V gene's germline CDR1 is SGHNT and CDR2 YENEEA. CDR3 bases: TGTGCCAGCAGCGAAGGGGTGTCGGACTACAATGAGCAGTTCTTC. Translated, it gives CASSEGVSDYNEQFF.

The genes are TRBV27 and TRBJ2-2; D is ambiguous. CDR1 is MNHEY, CDR2 SMNVEV, per germline (reference sequence). This CDR3 region has 13 residues. Trimming removed 1 base from V and 4 bases from J, with 4 bases in between. CDR3 DNA sequence: TGTGCCAGCAGTTTATACTCCACCGGGGAGCTGTTTTTT. This gives the protein CASSLYSTGELFF.

The rearrangement joins TRBV5-1 to TRBJ2-5, with TRBD1 matching 10 bases. The trim removed 4 bases at V and 5 bases at J, leaving 14 bases unmatched. The CDR3 loop spans 17 amino acids. Germline V lookup: CDR1 SGHRS, CDR2 YFSETQ. The CDR3 DNA reads as TGCGCCAGCAGCGCGGGACAGGGGTCGACGGCTAAGGAGACCCAGTACTTC. Its protein product is CASSAGQGSTAKETQYF. Together with reference TRBV5-1 and TRBJ2-5, the CDR3 gives the full variable domain: KAGVTQTPRYLIKTRGQQVTLSCSPISGHRSVSWYQQTPGQGLQFLFEYFSETQRNKGNFPGRFSGRQFSNSRSEMNVSTLELGDSALYLCASSAGQGSTAKETQYFGPGTRLLVL.

The rearrangement joins TRBV30 to TRBJ2-3, with D perhaps TRBD1 (5 bases). CDR3 length: 12 amino acids. Germline V gene lookup returns CDR1 GTSNPN and CDR2 SVGIG (reference sequence). V gave up 0 bases and J gave up 8 bases, with 9 bases separating them. CDR3: CAWSVQAVTQYF. The CDR3 nucleotides read TGTGCCTGGAGTGTACAGGCAGTTACGCAGTATTTT.

The J gene is TRBJ1-3, the V gene TRBV27; tentatively, D is TRBD1 (5 bases). The CDR3 runs 14 residues. Germline-derived CDR1 and CDR2 are MNHEY and SMNVEV (reference sequence). V lost 6 bases and J lost 2, with 11 bases in between. This CDR3 reads CASRPTEAGNTIYF. The DNA for the CDR3 is TGTGCCAGCAGACCGACAGAGGCTGGAAACACCATATATTTT.

The J gene is TRBJ2-1, the V gene TRBV5-1, with 9 nucleotides matching TRBD2. After removal of 2 bases from V and 5 bases from J, the junction contained 5 bases not matched to a gene. This CDR3 comprises 15 residues. The V gene's germline CDR1 is SGHRS and CDR2 YFSETQ. CDR3 amino acids: CASSFLAGADNEQFF. The DNA of the CDR3 is TGCGCCAGCAGCTTCTTAGCGGGAGCTGACAATGAGCAGTTCTTC.

This rearrangement joins TRBV6-5 to TRBJ2-7, with TRBD1 matching over 10 bases. Germline V gene data show CDR1 as MNHEY and CDR2 as SVGAGI. After removal of 6 bases from V and 11 bases from J, the junction contained 7 bases not matched to a gene. CDR3 length: 12 amino acids. CDR3 nucleotide sequence: TGTGCCAGCAGCCGGGACAGGGGTTTTGAGTACTTC. It translates to CASSRDRGFEYF.

This rearrangement joins TRBV5-4 to TRBJ2-3; 7 positions agree with TRBD1. This CDR3 region has 16 residues. V gave up 0 bases and J gave up 2 bases; unmatched junction bases: 6. Germline values: CDR1 SGHNT, CDR2 YYREEE (reference sequence). The CDR3 DNA sequence: TGTGCCAGCAGCTTGGACGGGGACAGCGTCACAGATACGCAGTATTTT. It specifies CASSLDGDSVTDTQYF.

The chain recombines TRBV27 with TRBJ2-5; 9 positions match TRBD1. V shed 8 bases, J shed 5 bases, and the junction held 15 bases outside the gene matches. This CDR3 spans 16 amino acids. CDR1 is MNHEY and CDR2 is SMNVEV in the germline V gene (reference sequence). CDR3 in DNA: TGTGCCAGCGGACCAATGAACAGGGGGCGAGTTGAGACCCAGTACTTC. Its protein product is CASGPMNRGRVETQYF.

Worth noting for this clone: Within the sample, other DNA sequences also encode this same CDR3. The chain recombines TRBV30 with TRBJ2-7; weak D call: TRBD2 (5 bases). Germline V CDR1 and CDR2: GTSNPN, SVGIG (reference sequence). V lost 0 bases and J lost 9, with 18 bases in between. The CDR3 contains 14 residues. DNA of the CDR3: TGTGCCTGGAGTGTGGGAACAGTAGGAGGTAGGCAGTACTTC. This encodes CAWSVGTVGGRQYF.

The gene calls are TRBV4-1 and TRBJ2-1; 8 bases are shared with TRBD2. CDR1 and CDR2 (germline): MGHRA, YSYEKL. V lost 0 bases to trimming and J lost 10 bases; unmatched junction nucleotides: 11. The CDR3 runs 16 residues. DNA of the CDR3: TGCGCCAGCAGCCAAGATCTGAGCGGGGGTCCGAAAGAGCAGTTCTTC. Its translation is CASSQDLSGGPKEQFF.

This chain connects TRBV15 to TRBJ2-5, with 8 bases matching TRBD2. The J call may be mistaken, given a closer DNA end match to TRBJ2-7. Germline assignment: CDR1 LNHNV and CDR2 YYDKDF (reference sequence). This CDR3 spans 14 amino acids. The CDR3 region has the DNA TGTGCCACCAGCAGACGGGGGGGCCCCTACGAGCAGTACTTC. It translates to CATSRRGGPYEQYF.

This chain uses TRBV28 with TRBJ1-1, with TRBD1 matching 9 bases. J was trimmed by 7 bases and V by 5 bases; bases with no gene match: 2. The CDR3 is 12 residues long. Germline CDR1 is MDHEN and CDR2 is SYDVKM. The CDR3 sequence is CASSTGGYEAFF. The CDR3 DNA sequence: TGTGCCAGCAGTACAGGGGGCTATGAAGCTTTCTTT.

The V gene is TRBV5-1, the J gene TRBJ1-1; weak D call: TRBD1 (5 bases). Trimming took 1 base from V and 0 from J, leaving 10 bases between them. CDR3 length: 15 residues. The germline V gene encodes CDR1 SGHRS and CDR2 YFSETQ. Here the CDR3 DNA reads TGCGCCAGCAGCTTGAAGCAAGGGGTGAACACTGAAGCTTTCTTT. As protein: CASSLKQGVNTEAFF. The whole variable domain, filled in from reference TRBV5-1 and TRBJ1-1, reads KAGVTQTPRYLIKTRGQQVTLSCSPISGHRSVSWYQQTPGQGLQFLFEYFSETQRNKGNFPGRFSGRQFSNSRSEMNVSTLELGDSALYLCASSLKQGVNTEAFFGQGTRLTVV.

The rearrangement uses TRBV12-5 and TRBJ2-3; TRBD1 might be the D (5 bases). V gave up 0 bases and J gave up 1 base, with 11 bases separating them. The CDR3 is made up of 16 amino acids. Germline CDR1 reads LGHNT; CDR2 reads FRNRAP. The CDR3 region is CASGLVREQGTDTQYF. The CDR3 nucleotides are TGTGCTAGTGGTTTGGTACGTGAACAGGGCACAGATACGCAGTATTTT.

The gene calls are TRBV5-5 and TRBJ1-4, with D maybe TRBD1 (6 bases). V was clipped by 4 bases and J by 10 bases, with 20 bases between them. Germline CDR1 is SGHKS and CDR2 is YYEKEE (reference sequence). This CDR3 comprises 15 residues. The CDR3 DNA sequence: TGTGCCAGCAGCGGGGAACAGGGTCCGGGGGGAAAACTGTTTTTT. Translation: CASSGEQGPGGKLFF.

This rearrangement joins TRBV6-1 to TRBJ2-7, with 8 bases aligning to TRBD2. There are 14 residues in the CDR3. Germline V CDR1 and CDR2: MNHNS, SASEGT. J was trimmed by 3 bases and V by 7 bases; bases with no gene match: 8. In DNA, the CDR3 is TGTGCCAGCACCGTTAGCGGGGAGCACTACGAGCAGTACTTC. This translates into CASTVSGEHYEQYF.

The J gene is TRBJ2-7, the V gene TRBV6-6, with 10 bases that match TRBD2. Trimming at V came to 6 bases and at J to 1 base, leaving 9 bases not matched to a gene. This CDR3 contains 16 residues. Germline V CDR1 and CDR2: MNHNY, SVGAGI (reference sequence). The CDR3 region has the DNA TGTGCCAGCAGGTTATCCTCTAGCGGGGGATCCTACGAGCAGTACTTC. Amino acid sequence: CASRLSSSGGSYEQYF.